This T cell receptor (beta chain) was found in a study of CD8 T cells in ankylosing spondylitis. Germline CDR1 LGHNA, CDR2 YNFKEQ. The V segment lost 4 bases and the J segment 0 bases; nucleotides outside the gene matches: 5. This CDR3 spans 15 amino acids. Study findings and constraints: Significantly higher representation of disease-linked clones was reported for matched ankylosing spondylitis synovial fluid. About 8 highly homologous variants made up a TCR beta motif, and this motif appeared characteristic of ankylosing spondylitis blood. Certain motif variants had earlier appeared in reactive arthritis synovial fluid and blood.

Generation of TCR beta libraries employed quantitative 5'-RACE incorporating molecular barcodes. Each CDR3 protein is one row after TCRdb ran MiXCR on the 5' RACE reads. The table includes hundreds of thousands of distinct CDR3 sequences, roughly 12% detected once. This clonotype has a count of ten or more. The antigen is not known. The TCR was taken from a male donor with ankylosing spondylitis. The sample comprised blood, either unsorted or a sorted T cell fraction (not recorded which). The chain joins TRBV4-2 to TRBJ2-5; 7 positions match TRBD2. Here the CDR3 DNA reads TGTGCCAGCAGCCCGCGAGCGGGACACCAAGAGACCCAGTACTTC. This codes for CASSPRAGHQETQYF.